Here is one TCR beta chain with its context. This sample was included in a study of blood T cell repertoires in COVID-19. As for the study in general: PBMCs, B-cell-depleted T cells, or T cells were the source of the cDNA or gDNA that made up the material.

V dropped 4 bases and J dropped 7 bases, with 8 bases sitting between them. CDR3 length equals 12 residues. Germline CDR1 reads PRHDT; CDR2 reads FYEKMQ (reference sequence). Original methodology: Researchers report that nucleated cell counts were estimated from reference gene primer amplification. Using immunoSEQ multiplex PCR, the repertoire was profiled, and TCRdb retains in-frame clones only, with some absent. V and J calls and clone size follow that table, whereas D and trimming were derived from the DNA. The sample has roughly 100,000 clones, 85% to 90% seen once; the top ten hold around 3.5%. The origin of this receptor is a human donor in a cohort sampled during active COVID-19. This chain uses TRBV13 with TRBJ1-5; maybe TRBD1 (5 bases). The sample consisted of peripheral blood. The CDR3 is CASSSRGQPQHF. The CDR3 nucleotides read TGTGCCAGCAGCTCTAGGGGCCAGCCCCAGCATTTT.